These 2 T cell receptor beta chains were all obtained from the same sample, sequenced in a study of blood T cell repertoires in COVID-19. Repertoires were generated with immunoSEQ multiplex PCR, while TCRdb's copy carries only in-frame clones and drops some. The table shows 350,000 to 450,000 clones, with around 87% occurring only once. The sequenced sample consisted of PBMCs or T cells enriched from blood (not recorded which). The receptors come from a man aged 40-50 years in a cohort exposed to, infected with or recovered from COVID-19 (not recorded which).

The chain recombines TRBV7-9 with TRBJ1-5, with D tentatively TRBD1 (6 bases). This CDR3 has 14 amino acids. The V and J ends lost 4 bases and 5 bases respectively, with 12 bases between them. Germline CDR1 and CDR2: SEHNR and FQNEAQ (reference sequence). CDR3 in DNA: TGTGCCAGCAGCTCTGGACAGTCCTATCAGCCCCAGCATTTT. This translates into CASSSGQSYQPQHF.

This clone was seen a single time. The chain joins TRBV15 to TRBJ1-2; 9 bases fit TRBD1. The V segment lost 3 bases and the J segment 6 bases; nucleotides outside the gene matches: 11. The CDR3 is 16 amino acids. Germline lookup yields CDR1 LNHNV and CDR2 YYDKDF (reference sequence). The CDR3 DNA is TGTGCCACCAGCAGCATAACAGGGGGCGGTACCAATGGCTACACCTTC. It encodes CATSSITGGGTNGYTF.